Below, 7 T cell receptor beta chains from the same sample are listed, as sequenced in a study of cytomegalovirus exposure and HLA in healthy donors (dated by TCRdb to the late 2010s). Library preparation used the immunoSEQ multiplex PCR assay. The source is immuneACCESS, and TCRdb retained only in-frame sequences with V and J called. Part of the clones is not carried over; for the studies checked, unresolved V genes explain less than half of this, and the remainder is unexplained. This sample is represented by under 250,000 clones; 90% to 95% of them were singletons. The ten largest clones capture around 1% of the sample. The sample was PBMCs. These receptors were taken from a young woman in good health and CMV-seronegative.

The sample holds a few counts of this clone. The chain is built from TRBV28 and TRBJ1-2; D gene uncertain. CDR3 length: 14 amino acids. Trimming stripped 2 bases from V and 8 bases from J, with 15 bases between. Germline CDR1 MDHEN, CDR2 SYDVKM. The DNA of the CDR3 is TGTGCCAGCAGTTTAAACCCCCAGGAAATAGGCTACACCTTC. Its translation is CASSLNPQEIGYTF.

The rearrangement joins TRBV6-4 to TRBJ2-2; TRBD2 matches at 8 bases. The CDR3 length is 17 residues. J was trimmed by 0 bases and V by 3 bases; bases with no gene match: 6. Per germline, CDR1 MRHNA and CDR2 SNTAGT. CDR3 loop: CASSETHSGANTGELFF. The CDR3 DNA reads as TGTGCCAGCAGTGAGACCCATAGCGGGGCGAACACCGGGGAGCTGTTTTTT.

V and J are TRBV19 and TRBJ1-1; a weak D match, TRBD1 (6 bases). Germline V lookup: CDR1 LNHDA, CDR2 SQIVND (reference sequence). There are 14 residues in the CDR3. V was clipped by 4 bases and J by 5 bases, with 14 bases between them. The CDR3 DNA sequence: TGTGCCAGTAGTAGAATCACAGGGTGGACTGAAGCTTTCTTT. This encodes CASSRITGWTEAFF.

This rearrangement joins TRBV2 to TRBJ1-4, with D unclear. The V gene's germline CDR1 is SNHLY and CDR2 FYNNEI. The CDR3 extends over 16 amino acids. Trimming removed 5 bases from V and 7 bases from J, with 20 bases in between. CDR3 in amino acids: CASSREGLDLGEKLFF. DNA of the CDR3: TGTGCCAGCAGTCGCGAGGGATTGGATCTGGGTGAAAAACTGTTTTTT.

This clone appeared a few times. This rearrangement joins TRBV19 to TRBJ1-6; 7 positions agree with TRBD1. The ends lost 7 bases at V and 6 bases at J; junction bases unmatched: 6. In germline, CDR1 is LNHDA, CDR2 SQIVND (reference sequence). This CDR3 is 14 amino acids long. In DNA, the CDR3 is TGTGCCAGTACCCAGGGACAGAGTAATTCACCCCTCCACTTT. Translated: CASTQGQSNSPLHF.

The DNA of the CDR3 is TGCAGCGTTGATTACAGGGGGCTCATCCCGGGGGGTGAGCAGTTCTTC. Protein: CSVDYRGLIPGGEQFF. This chain uses TRBV29-1 with TRBJ2-1, with TRBD1 identical over 9 bases. Trimming cost V 3 bases and J 9 bases; bases outside gene matches: 15. This CDR3 is built from 16 residues. The germline V gene encodes CDR1 SQVTM and CDR2 ANQGSEA.

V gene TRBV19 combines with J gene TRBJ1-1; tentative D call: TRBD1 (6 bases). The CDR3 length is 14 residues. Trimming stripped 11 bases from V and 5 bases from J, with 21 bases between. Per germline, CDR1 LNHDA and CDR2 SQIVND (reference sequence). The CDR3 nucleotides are TGTGCCGGGCTATCCCCTGGGGGGGCTACTGAAGCTTTCTTT. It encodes CAGLSPGGATEAFF.